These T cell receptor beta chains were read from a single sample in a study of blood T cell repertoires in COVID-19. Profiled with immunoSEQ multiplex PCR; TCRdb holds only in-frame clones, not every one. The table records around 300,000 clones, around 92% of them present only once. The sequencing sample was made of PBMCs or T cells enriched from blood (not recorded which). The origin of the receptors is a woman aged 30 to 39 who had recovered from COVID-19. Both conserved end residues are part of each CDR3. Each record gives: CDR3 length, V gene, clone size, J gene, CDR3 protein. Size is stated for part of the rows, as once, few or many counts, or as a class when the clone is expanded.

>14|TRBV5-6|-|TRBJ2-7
CASSPGTRSYEQYF
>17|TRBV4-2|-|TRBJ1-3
CASSQEPLTGGGNTIYF
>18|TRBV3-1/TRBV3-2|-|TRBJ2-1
CASSRLTLGGSSYNEQFF
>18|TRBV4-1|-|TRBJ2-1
CASSQNPVRLAGQNEQFF
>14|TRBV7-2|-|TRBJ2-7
CASSLGLAVYEQYF
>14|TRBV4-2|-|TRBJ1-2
CASSQVGAEYGYTF
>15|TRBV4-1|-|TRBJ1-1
CASSQGPGRETEAFF
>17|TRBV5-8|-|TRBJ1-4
CASSLRWPTGVAEKLFF
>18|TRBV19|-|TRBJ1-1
CASSTQLKRTRWDLEAFF
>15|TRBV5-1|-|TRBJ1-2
CASSLSAQGAVGYTF
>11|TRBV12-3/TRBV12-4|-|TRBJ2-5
CASSSNMTQYF
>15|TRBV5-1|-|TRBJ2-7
CASSLVTGVAYEQYF
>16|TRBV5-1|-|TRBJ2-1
CASSLAGTRKGGEQFF
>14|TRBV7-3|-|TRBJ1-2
CASERAGGDYGYTF
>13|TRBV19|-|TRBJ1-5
CASDLPGFLPQHF
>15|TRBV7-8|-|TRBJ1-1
CASSLVRGANTEAFF
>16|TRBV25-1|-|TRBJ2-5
CASSPPGQGSQETQYF
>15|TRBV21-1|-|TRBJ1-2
CASSKGTGTGYGYTF
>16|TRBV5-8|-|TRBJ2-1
CASSPGGSGRLNEQFF
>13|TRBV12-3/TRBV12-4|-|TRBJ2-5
CASSLGQDSAQYF
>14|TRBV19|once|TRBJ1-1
CASSSLGQGPRAFF
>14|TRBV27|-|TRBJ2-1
CASTVAGGINEQFF
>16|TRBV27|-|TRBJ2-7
CASSSNTGTTPYEQYF
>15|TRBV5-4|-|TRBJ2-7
CASSLEGMSIYEQYF
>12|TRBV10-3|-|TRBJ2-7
CAIGLAGDEQYF
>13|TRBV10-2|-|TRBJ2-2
CASNQGWPGELFF
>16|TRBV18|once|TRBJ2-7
CASSPGTSGSYNEQYF
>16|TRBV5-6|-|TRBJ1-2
CASSLYGRQGGYGYTF
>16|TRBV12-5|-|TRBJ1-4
CASGSPETKDNEKLFF
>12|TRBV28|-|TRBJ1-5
CASSIPHQPQHF
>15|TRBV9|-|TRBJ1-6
CASSPGQGGDSPLHF